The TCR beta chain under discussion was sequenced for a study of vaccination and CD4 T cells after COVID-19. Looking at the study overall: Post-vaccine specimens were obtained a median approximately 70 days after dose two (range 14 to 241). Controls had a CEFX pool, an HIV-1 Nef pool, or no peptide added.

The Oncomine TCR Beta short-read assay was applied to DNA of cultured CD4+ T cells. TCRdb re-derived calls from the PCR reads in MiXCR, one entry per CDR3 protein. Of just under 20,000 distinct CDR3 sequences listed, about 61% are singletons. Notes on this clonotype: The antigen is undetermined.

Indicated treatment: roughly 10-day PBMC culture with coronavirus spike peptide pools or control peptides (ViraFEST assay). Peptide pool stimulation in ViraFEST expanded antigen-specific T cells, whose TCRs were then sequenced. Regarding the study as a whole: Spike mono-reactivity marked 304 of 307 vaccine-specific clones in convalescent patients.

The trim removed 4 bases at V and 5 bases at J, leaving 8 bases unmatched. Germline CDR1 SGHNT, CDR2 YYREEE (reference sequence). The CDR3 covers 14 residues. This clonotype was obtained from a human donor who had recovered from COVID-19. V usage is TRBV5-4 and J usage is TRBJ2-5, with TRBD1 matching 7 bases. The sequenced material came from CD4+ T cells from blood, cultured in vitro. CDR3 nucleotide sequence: TGTGCCAGCAGCAAACAGGGGCAGAGGGAGACCCAGTACTTC. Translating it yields CASSKQGQRETQYF.